This is a list of T cell receptor beta chains from one sample in a study of vaccination and CD4 T cells after COVID-19. TCRdb redid the calling of the PCR reads with MiXCR, one entry per CDR3 protein. This sample has about 15,000 distinct CDR3 sequences, with roughly half found just once. For these receptors, no antigen is known. The sequenced sample was CD4+ T cells from blood, cultured in vitro. Every receptor here comes from a human donor who had recovered from COVID-19. Each CDR3 is given with its conserved first and last residue. Each record gives: J gene, D gene, clone size, V gene, CDR3 protein, CDR3 DNA. A D gene is named only where the DNA matches it firmly. The size of a clone is reported for some rows only, either as once, few or many, or as a class for expanded clones.

>TRBJ2-7|TRBD1|-|TRBV7-9
CASSYDRGIEQYF
TGTGCCAGCAGCTACGACAGGGGGATCGAGCAGTACTTC
>TRBJ2-5|-|few|TRBV7-2
CASRLHLETQYF
TGTGCCAGCAGACTCCATTTGGAGACCCAGTACTTC
>TRBJ1-1|-|-|TRBV6-1
CAAYPGHWNTEAFF
TGTGCCGCTTATCCGGGACATTGGAACACTGAAGCTTTCTTT
>TRBJ1-5|-|large|TRBV20-1
CSAPGRDRQPQHF
TGCAGTGCCCCAGGGCGGGACCGCCAGCCCCAGCATTTT
>TRBJ1-2|-|-|TRBV9
CASSPQDNRGRYGYTF
TGTGCCAGCAGCCCCCAGGACAACCGGGGGCGGTATGGCTACACCTTC
>TRBJ2-5|-|-|TRBV2
CASSSGHQETQYF
TGTGCCAGCAGTTCCGGACACCAAGAGACCCAGTACTTC
>TRBJ2-7|-|-|TRBV6-1
CASSPRDSRARQYF
TGTGCCAGCAGTCCTCGGGACTCCCGGGCTAGGCAGTACTTC
>TRBJ2-3|-|few|TRBV19
CASSIGTLGADTQYF
TGTGCCAGTAGTATTGGGACATTGGGCGCCGATACGCAGTATTTT
>TRBJ1-6|-|once|TRBV4-1
CASSPQMGSYNSPLHF
TGCGCCAGCAGCCCCCAGATGGGGAGCTATAATTCACCCCTCCACTTT
>TRBJ2-1|TRBD2|-|TRBV6-5
CASSLSSGTFYNEQFF
TGTGCCAGCAGTTTATCTAGCGGGACCTTTTACAATGAGCAGTTCTTC
>TRBJ2-4|TRBD2|-|TRBV20-1
CSAGGGTVNIQYF
TGCAGTGCCGGGGGGGGGACTGTAAACATTCAGTACTTC
>TRBJ2-2|-|few|TRBV2
CASSRTGANTGELFF
TGTGCCAGCAGTCGGACCGGGGCGAACACCGGGGAGCTGTTTTTT
>TRBJ1-6|TRBD1|-|TRBV10-1
CASRRDSDSPLHF
TGCGCCAGCAGAAGGGACAGTGATTCACCCCTCCACTTT
>TRBJ1-1|-|-|TRBV2
CASSGYAEAFF
TGTGCCAGCAGTGGTTACGCTGAAGCTTTCTTT
>TRBJ2-2|-|-|TRBV28
CASSFAGAGTGELFF
TGTGCCAGCAGTTTCGCCGGGGCGGGCACCGGGGAGCTGTTTTTT
>TRBJ1-2|-|few|TRBV12-3/TRBV12-4
CASSLVEFYGYTF
TGTGCCAGCAGTTTAGTGGAGTTCTATGGCTACACCTTC
>TRBJ2-2|TRBD1|-|TRBV19
CASRSGGTGELFF
TGTGCCAGTAGATCAGGGGGCACCGGGGAGCTGTTTTTT
>TRBJ2-3|TRBD2|-|TRBV7-9
CASSPQGGGTDTQYF
TGTGCCAGCAGCCCCCAGGGAGGGGGCACAGATACGCAGTATTTT
>TRBJ1-6|TRBD1|-|TRBV28
CASNPAGGLNSPLHF
TGTGCCAGCAACCCAGCAGGGGGTTTGAATTCACCCCTCCACTTT
>TRBJ2-3|-|-|TRBV10-3
CAISESTGTDTQYF
TGTGCCATCAGTGAGTCGACCGGCACAGATACGCAGTATTTT
>TRBJ2-2|-|few|TRBV5-4
CASSLVGGRNTGELFF
TGTGCCAGCAGCTTGGTGGGTGGGAGGAACACCGGGGAGCTGTTTTTT
>TRBJ1-5|-|few|TRBV6-5
CASSYGGYQPQHF
TGTGCCAGCAGTTACGGTGGGTATCAGCCCCAGCATTTT
>TRBJ2-5|TRBD1|-|TRBV7-9
CASRDRAETQYF
TGTGCCAGCAGAGACAGGGCTGAGACCCAGTACTTC